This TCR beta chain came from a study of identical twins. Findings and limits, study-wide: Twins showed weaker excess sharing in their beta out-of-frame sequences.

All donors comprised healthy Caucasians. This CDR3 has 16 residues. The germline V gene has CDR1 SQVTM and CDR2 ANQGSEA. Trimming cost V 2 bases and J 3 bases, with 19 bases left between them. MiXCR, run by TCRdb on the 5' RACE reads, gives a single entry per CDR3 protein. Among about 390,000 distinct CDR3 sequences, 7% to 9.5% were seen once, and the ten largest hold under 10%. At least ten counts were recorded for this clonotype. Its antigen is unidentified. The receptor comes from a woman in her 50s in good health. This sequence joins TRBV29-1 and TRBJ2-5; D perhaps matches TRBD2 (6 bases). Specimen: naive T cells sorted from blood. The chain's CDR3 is CSVERLEGTGKETQYF. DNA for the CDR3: TGCAGCGTTGAAAGGTTGGAGGGGACGGGGAAAGAGACCCAGTACTTC.